The sequence of this T cell receptor beta chain was determined in a study of CD8+CD57+ T cells in acquired aplastic anemia. Study results and limitations: A set of 25 to 30 CD8+ CDR3 sequences was shared between patients and controls, and these sequences appeared highly expressed in patients. CD8+ Simpson's diversity showed no significant patient-control difference.

Genomic DNA constituted the template upon which TCR beta VDJ and CDR3 profiling was performed. From the reads, TCRdb called clonotypes with MiXCR, one entry per CDR3 protein. The sample records about 40,000 distinct CDR3 sequences, about 60% being singletons. The sequenced patients had an expansion of CD8+CD57+ cells seen by flow cytometry. The diagnosis in all patients was severe acquired aplastic anemia. This clonotype was seen a handful of times. Its antigen is currently unknown. The CDR3 totals 13 residues. Deletions cut 2 bases from V and 7 bases from J, with 9 bases between. Germline CDR1 reads MNHEY; CDR2 reads SMNVEV (reference sequence).

This TCR was recovered from a human donor with aplastic anemia. The source material was sorted CD4+, CD8+, or CD8+CD57+ T cells (not recorded which) from PBMCs. This rearrangement joins TRBV27 to TRBJ1-5, with a weak D call TRBD1 (5 bases). The CDR3 is CASSLKGVQPQHF. CDR3 DNA sequence: TGTGCCAGCAGTTTAAAAGGGGTCCAGCCCCAGCATTTT.